These T cell receptor beta chains were read from a single sample in a study of blood T cell repertoires in COVID-19. TCRdb's table, derived via immunoSEQ multiplex PCR, lists solely in-frame clones and lacks some. The sample has under 200,000 clones; roughly 90% are singletons. Sequencing input: peripheral blood. All receptors come from a man in his forties or fifties with acute or convalescent COVID-19. Each CDR3 is given with its conserved first and last residue. Each record gives: J gene, CDR3 length, clone size, V gene, D gene, CDR3 protein, CDR3 DNA. D genes are given only for firm matches. Where a row states a size, it is once, few, many or the class of an expanded clone; other rows omit it.

>TRBJ1-2|15|-|TRBV28|TRBD1
CASSLRGTVGYGYTF
TGTGCCAGCAGTTTACGCGGGACAGTCGGATATGGCTACACCTTC
>TRBJ2-2|17|-|TRBV5-4|TRBD1
CASSLAQGQGLTGELFF
TGTGCCAGCAGCTTGGCCCAGGGACAGGGGCTTACCGGGGAGCTGTTTTTT
>TRBJ2-3|16|-|TRBV18|TRBD2
CASSPLAGVGADTQYF
TGTGCCAGCTCACCTCTAGCGGGAGTCGGGGCAGATACGCAGTATTTT
>TRBJ1-6|14|-|TRBV3-1/TRBV3-2|TRBD1
CASSRQGGNSPLHF
TGTGCCAGCAGCCGACAGGGTGGCAATTCACCCCTCCACTTT
>TRBJ1-5|11|-|TRBV28|-
CASIQQGAQHF
TGTGCCAGCATTCAACAGGGCGCCCAGCATTTT
>TRBJ2-7|13|-|TRBV19|-
CASSRARDYEQYF
TGTGCCAGTAGTAGGGCGAGAGACTACGAGCAGTACTTC
>TRBJ2-2|16|-|TRBV3-1/TRBV3-2|-
CASREIRGSNTGELFF
TGTGCCAGCAGGGAGATACGGGGGTCGAACACCGGGGAGCTGTTTTTT
>TRBJ2-1|14|-|TRBV6-5|TRBD1
CASSPGQGYNEQFF
TGTGCCAGCAGTCCGGGACAGGGTTACAATGAGCAGTTCTTC
>TRBJ2-3|13|-|TRBV6-5|-
CASQGWAEDTQYF
TGTGCCAGCCAGGGATGGGCAGAAGATACGCAGTATTTT
>TRBJ1-2|9|-|TRBV11-3|TRBD1
CASSSGGTF
TGTGCCAGCAGCTCAGGGGGCACCTTC
>TRBJ2-7|16|-|TRBV5-6|TRBD2
CASSLGPSGSSYEQYF
TGTGCCAGCAGCTTGGGTCCTAGCGGGAGTTCCTACGAGCAGTACTTC
>TRBJ2-7|16|once|TRBV5-5|TRBD2
CASSLGWGGSSYEQYF
TGTGCCAGCAGCCTCGGGTGGGGGGGAAGCTCCTACGAGCAGTACTTC
>TRBJ1-6|14|once|TRBV5-8|TRBD1
CASSYRGWDSPLHF
TGTGCCAGCAGCTACAGGGGGTGGGATTCACCCCTCCACTTT
>TRBJ1-5|16|-|TRBV21-1|-
CASSKVRPGDNQPQHF
TGTGCCAGCAGCAAAGTCCGGCCAGGCGACAATCAGCCCCAGCATTTT
>TRBJ2-7|14|-|TRBV28|TRBD1
CASSRGGPPYEQYF
TGTGCCAGCAGTAGAGGGGGCCCTCCCTACGAGCAGTACTTC
>TRBJ1-6|13|-|TRBV7-3|-
CASSLITNSPLHF
TGTGCCAGCAGCTTAATTACAAATTCACCCCTCCACTTT
>TRBJ1-1|15|-|TRBV27|-
CASSFTTDGNTEAFF
TGTGCCAGCAGTTTCACTACTGACGGGAACACTGAAGCTTTCTTT
>TRBJ2-5|17|-|TRBV6-1|-
CASSEGPLAYDEETQYF
TGTGCCAGCAGTGAGGGACCGCTAGCGTACGATGAAGAGACCCAGTACTTC
>TRBJ2-5|14|-|TRBV5-4|-
CASSPSGWEETQYF
TGTGCCAGCAGCCCCTCGGGTTGGGAAGAGACCCAGTACTTC
>TRBJ1-1|15|-|TRBV4-2|-
CASSQEWALNTEAFF
TGTGCCAGCAGCCAAGAATGGGCCCTGAACACTGAAGCTTTCTTT
>TRBJ1-1|18|-|TRBV29-1|TRBD1
CSVEGRRDRYRGGTEAFF
TGCAGCGTTGAAGGCCGCCGGGACAGGTATAGGGGAGGGACTGAAGCTTTCTTT
>TRBJ1-5|16|few|TRBV7-6|TRBD1
CASSLGQGAGNQPQHF
TGTGCCAGCAGCTTAGGACAGGGGGCTGGCAATCAGCCCCAGCATTTT
>TRBJ2-5|13|few|TRBV5-1|-
CASSPGIQETQYF
TGCGCCAGCAGTCCCGGGATCCAAGAGACCCAGTACTTC
>TRBJ2-7|14|-|TRBV28|-
CASSERVGSYEQYF
TGTGCCAGCAGCGAGCGGGTGGGCTCCTACGAGCAGTACTTC
>TRBJ2-7|15|-|TRBV5-1|TRBD1
CASSLPGDRAHEQYF
TGCGCCAGCAGCTTGCCAGGGGACAGGGCCCACGAGCAGTACTTC
>TRBJ2-1|13|once|TRBV7-9|-
CASSEGLTNEQFF
TGTGCCAGCAGCGAGGGTCTGACGAATGAGCAGTTCTTC
>TRBJ2-1|13|-|TRBV28|TRBD2
CASDGGGYNEQFF
TGTGCCAGCGATGGGGGGGGATACAATGAGCAGTTCTTC
>TRBJ1-1|15|-|TRBV19|-
CASRRTLNLNTEAFF
TGTGCCAGTAGACGAACTCTTAATCTCAACACTGAAGCTTTCTTT